This T cell receptor (beta chain) was documented in a study of T cells in Graves' hyperthyroidism and ophthalmopathy. Researchers amplified the TCR beta CDR3 regions from RNA transcripts. An initial round of RT-PCR targeting the TCR CDR3 relied on the HTBI primer set. TCRdb used MiXCR to reprocess the multiplex PCR reads, holding one entry per CDR3 protein. The sample lists some 600,000 distinct CDR3 sequences; under 60% were seen once. Graves' hyperthyroidism was deemed stable absent ophthalmopathy progression within 18 months. Each patient was aged 18 to 65 and had newly diagnosed hyperthyroidism of under 2 months' duration. Germline CDR1 is SGHVS and CDR2 is FQNEAQ. The ends were cut back, 6 bases at V and 7 bases at J, with 16 bases in the middle. The CDR3 totals 15 residues.

J is TRBJ1-6 and V is TRBV7-8, with D tentatively TRBD1 (5 bases). This TCR derives from a woman aged 18 to 35 with Graves' hyperthyroidism. The sequencing sample was made of peripheral blood or thyroid tissue (not recorded which). The CDR3 loop is CASSYSAKGNSPLHF. For the CDR3, the DNA is TGTGCCAGCAGTTACTCCGCCAAGGGGAATTCACCCCTCCACTTT.